These 25 T cell receptor beta chains originate from one sample sequenced in a study of PD-1 blockade in classical Hodgkin lymphoma. Noted time point: cycle 4 day 1 (C4D1), after more than five weeks of nivolumab. Autologous stem cell transplantation was followed by relapse in every patient, and brentuximab vedotin exposure varied. TCRdb's copy holds only in-frame clones and misses some; the assay was immunoSEQ multiplex PCR. The sample records some 95,000 clones, 90% being singletons. Sequenced here: peripheral blood mononuclear cells (PBMCs), sampled before the fourth cycle of nivolumab. The receptors were gathered from a human donor with classical Hodgkin lymphoma.

The rearrangement joins TRBV4-1 to TRBJ2-7; a weak D match, TRBD2 (6 bases). Between the trimmed V and J ends, which lost 1 base and 2 bases, there was a span of 12 bases. This CDR3 has 15 amino acids. Germline CDR1 reads MGHRA; CDR2 reads YSYEKL. CDR3 region: CASSQARLGAYEQYF. The CDR3 DNA reads TGCGCCAGCAGCCAAGCGAGACTAGGGGCCTACGAGCAGTACTTC.

This chain links TRBV27 with TRBJ1-5; D gene ambiguous. Trimming took off 2 bases at V and 5 bases at J, with 13 bases between the two ends. This CDR3 contains 15 residues. Germline V gene sequence: CDR1 MNHEY, CDR2 SMNVEV (reference sequence). The DNA for the CDR3 is TGTGCCAGCAGTTTACAAGGGCAGGCCTATCAGCCCCAGCATTTT. Translated: CASSLQGQAYQPQHF.

This chain uses TRBV11-2 with TRBJ2-7; weak D call: TRBD1 (6 bases). V was shortened by 2 bases and J by 6 bases, with 17 bases between the two germline ends. Germline assignment: CDR1 SGHAT and CDR2 FQNNGV. The length of the CDR3 is 15 residues. CDR3 sequence: CASSLYRRDTSEQYF. The DNA of the CDR3 is TGTGCCAGCAGCTTATATCGCCGGGACACCTCCGAGCAGTACTTC.

J is TRBJ2-7 and V is TRBV29-1; D perhaps matches TRBD1 (6 bases). V was pared by 0 bases and J by 5 bases, with 8 bases between. The CDR3 is made up of 12 amino acids. Germline CDR1 and CDR2: SQVTM and ANQGSEA. CDR3 residues: CSVEDHRDEQYF. In DNA, the CDR3 is TGCAGCGTTGAAGATCACAGGGACGAGCAGTACTTC.

The CDR3 here is CASSPRGRDGYYEQYF. DNA of the CDR3: TGTGCCAGCAGCCCTAGGGGCCGGGACGGATACTACGAGCAGTACTTC. V usage is TRBV11-2 and J usage is TRBJ2-7; D is possibly TRBD1 or TRBD2 (5 bases each). Germline CDR1 is SGHAT and CDR2 is FQNNGV. The CDR3 totals 16 residues. V lost 5 bases to trimming and J lost 3 bases, with 20 bases between them.

The chain uses TRBV7-6 and TRBJ2-5; TRBD1 matches 8 bases. The germline CDR1 and CDR2 sequences are SGHVS and FNYEAQ. J was trimmed by 5 bases and V by 2 bases; bases with no gene match: 7. The CDR3 contains 15 residues. CDR3 nucleotides: TGTGCCAGCAGCTTACTTCTAGGACAGGGTGAGACCCAGTACTTC. It is translated as CASSLLLGQGETQYF.

The CDR3 sequence: CASSFRGSTGELFF. DNA for the CDR3: TGTGCCAGCAGCTTCAGGGGTAGCACCGGGGAGCTGTTTTTT. The chain combines TRBV5-8 with TRBJ2-2; the D gene is possibly TRBD1 (6 bases). The CDR3 spans 14 residues. Germline V gene data show CDR1 as SGHTS and CDR2 as YDEGEE. The ends were cut back, 2 bases at V and 4 bases at J, with 9 bases in the middle.

The genes are TRBV11-3 and TRBJ1-2; D is perhaps TRBD1 (6 bases). CDR3 length: 13 amino acids. Per germline, CDR1 SGHNT and CDR2 YENEEA. The V and J ends lost 6 bases and 8 bases respectively, with 16 bases between them. DNA of the CDR3: TGTGCCAGCAGTAACTCAGGGGTGGAAGGCTACACCTTC. Its translation is CASSNSGVEGYTF.

The CDR3 sequence is CASSLVDPGDTQYF. The CDR3 DNA follows: TGTGCCAGCAGCTTAGTGGACCCCGGGGATACGCAGTATTTT. This rearrangement joins TRBV7-6 to TRBJ2-3; D not resolved. Germline V gene lookup returns CDR1 SGHVS and CDR2 FNYEAQ. Trimming cost V 1 base and J 6 bases, with 11 bases left between them. The CDR3 runs to 14 residues. Drawing the rest from reference TRBV7-6 and TRBJ2-3, the complete variable domain is GAGVSQSPRYKVTKRGQDVALRCDPISGHVSLYWYRQALGQGPEFLTYFNYEAQQDKSGLPNDRFSAERPEGSISTLTIQRTEQRDSAMYRCASSLVDPGDTQYFGPGTRLTVL.

The J gene is TRBJ1-5, the V gene TRBV4-3; a possible D gene is TRBD1 (5 bases). Per the germline V gene, CDR1 is LGHNA and CDR2 is YSLEER. V lost 1 base to trimming and J lost 6 bases, with 7 bases between them. This CDR3 is built from 13 residues. The CDR3 loop is CASSQVQGQPQHF. The CDR3 DNA reads as TGCGCCAGCAGCCAAGTTCAGGGTCAGCCCCAGCATTTT.

This clone was observed a few times. The chain recombines TRBV30 with TRBJ1-1; D remains unclear. The germline gives CDR1 GTSNPN, CDR2 SVGIG (reference sequence). The CDR3 sequence is 13 residues long. With 0 bases removed from V and 1 base from J, the gap between germline ends came to 6 bases. The CDR3 loop is CAWSVLENTEAFF. The CDR3 DNA sequence: TGTGCCTGGAGTGTACTAGAGAACACTGAAGCTTTCTTT. Full variable domain (outside the CDR3, taken from reference TRBV30 and TRBJ1-1): SQTIHQWPATLVQPVGSPLSLECTVEGTSNPNLYWYRQAAGRGLQLLFYSVGIGQISSEVPQNLSASRPQDRQFILSSKKLLLSDSGFYLCAWSVLENTEAFFGQGTRLTVV.

This chain joins TRBV7-9 and TRBJ1-2; D is unclear. Trimming stripped 1 base from V and 2 bases from J, with 11 bases between. CDR3 size: 15 residues. From germline, CDR1 is SEHNR and CDR2 FQNEAQ (reference sequence). The DNA for the CDR3 is TGTGCCAGCAGCTTAGGGTATGCAGCGAACTATGGCTACACCTTC. Amino acid sequence: CASSLGYAANYGYTF.

The J gene is TRBJ2-3, the V gene TRBV7-9; D ambiguous. The CDR3 is 13 residues long. V dropped 5 bases and J dropped 7 bases, with 13 bases sitting between them. Germline values: CDR1 SEHNR, CDR2 FQNEAQ (reference sequence). CDR3 region: CASSPIDSNTQYF. The DNA of the CDR3 is TGTGCCAGCAGCCCCATCGACTCAAATACGCAGTATTTT.

The chain employs TRBV15 and TRBJ1-1, with unresolved D. Per germline, CDR1 LNHNV and CDR2 YYDKDF (reference sequence). Trimming removed 0 bases at V and 3 bases at J, with 17 bases between. This CDR3 spans 17 amino acids. CDR3 DNA sequence: TGTGCCACCAGCAGAGACAGGCTTCGTAGTCCGGACACTGAAGCTTTCTTT. The encoded protein is CATSRDRLRSPDTEAFF.

The chain uses TRBV5-5 and TRBJ2-5; 9 bases are shared with TRBD2. The CDR3 has 15 amino acids. Trimming at V came to 1 base and at J to 2 bases, leaving 3 bases not matched to a gene. From germline, CDR1 is SGHKS and CDR2 YYEKEE (reference sequence). The CDR3 DNA is TGTGCCAGCAGCTTGTTGGGACTAGCACAAGAGACCCAGTACTTC. Its translation: CASSLLGLAQETQYF.

Only one count was recorded for this clone. CDR3 DNA sequence: TGTGCCAGCAGCTTGGAAGGGACTAGCGGGGGGGCTAGGTTCTTC. Translation gives CASSLEGTSGGARFF. The chain joins TRBV5-4 to TRBJ2-1; 16 nucleotides align to TRBD2. This CDR3 has 15 amino acids. After removal of 0 bases from V and 15 bases from J, the junction contained 6 bases not matched to a gene. The germline V gene encodes CDR1 SGHNT and CDR2 YYREEE (reference sequence).

This clone appeared once. This chain links TRBV6-9 with TRBJ1-1; no reliable D call. This CDR3 region has 15 residues. Trimming pared 6 bases from V and 0 bases from J, leaving 14 bases between. Germline-derived CDR1 and CDR2 are MNHGY and SVAAGI. CDR3 in DNA: TGTGCCAGCAGCCCGCTGAGGAGTATGAACACTGAAGCTTTCTTT. It codes for CASSPLRSMNTEAFF.

The gene calls are TRBV5-1 and TRBJ1-5; D remains unclear. CDR1 SGHRS and CDR2 YFSETQ come from the germline V gene. V was shortened by 3 bases and J by 4 bases, with 11 bases between the two germline ends. The CDR3 runs 14 residues. CDR3 loop: CASSYEGKNQPQHF. CDR3 coding DNA: TGCGCCAGCAGCTACGAGGGTAAAAATCAGCCCCAGCATTTT.

The J gene is TRBJ2-7, the V gene TRBV2, with D uncertain. From germline, CDR1 is SNHLY and CDR2 FYNNEI. The CDR3 sequence is 15 residues long. Trimming took off 3 bases at V and 0 bases at J, with 12 bases between the two ends. The CDR3 loop is CASSDVGLSSYEQYF. In DNA form, the CDR3 reads TGTGCCAGCAGTGACGTAGGTCTTAGCTCCTACGAGCAGTACTTC. Full variable domain (remainder filled in from reference TRBV2 and TRBJ2-7): EPEVTQTPSHQVTQMGQEVILRCVPISNHLYFYWYRQILGQKVEFLVSFYNNEISEKSEIFDDQFSVERPDGSNFTLKIRSTKLEDSAMYFCASSDVGLSSYEQYFGPGTRLTVT.

This chain connects TRBV2 to TRBJ1-4; 9 bases map to TRBD1. J lost 6 bases, V lost 5 bases, and 10 bases had no gene match. Germline assignment: CDR1 SNHLY and CDR2 FYNNEI. The CDR3 runs to 16 residues. Here the CDR3 DNA reads TGTGCCAGCAGTCCTCCGGGACAGGGCTTCGATGAAAAACTGTTTTTT. Its protein is CASSPPGQGFDEKLFF.

The rearrangement joins TRBV19 to TRBJ1-1, with D possibly matching TRBD1 (5 bases). There are 13 residues in the CDR3. With 5 bases removed from V and 4 bases from J, the gap between germline ends came to 11 bases. Germline V gives CDR1 LNHDA, CDR2 SQIVND (reference sequence). As DNA, the CDR3 is TGTGCCAGTAGTTACGGGGGGACCACTGAAGCTTTCTTT. Translated: CASSYGGTTEAFF.

The chain is built from TRBV9 and TRBJ2-3; TRBD2 agrees at 8 bases. Germline V gene sequence: CDR1 SGDLS, CDR2 YYNGEE. This CDR3 has 14 residues. The V gene end was trimmed by 0 bases and the J gene end by 6 bases; junction bases not matched to a gene: 3. The CDR3, as DNA: TGTGCCAGCAGCGTAGCCCCGGGGGGGGATACGCAGTATTTT. It translates to CASSVAPGGDTQYF.

The chain employs TRBV19 and TRBJ1-5; D gene unclear. This CDR3 is 16 amino acids long. The germline V gene has CDR1 LNHDA and CDR2 SQIVND (reference sequence). The V end lost 1 base, the J end lost 0 bases, and 10 bases lay between the germline ends. CDR3 loop: CASSIASDHSNQPQHF. CDR3 DNA: TGTGCCAGTAGTATAGCCAGTGACCATAGCAATCAGCCCCAGCATTTT.

The J gene is TRBJ2-5, the V gene TRBV7-9; D may be TRBD1 (5 bases). The CDR3 contains 15 residues. Between the trimmed V and J ends, which lost 8 bases and 5 bases, there was a span of 21 bases. CDR1 and CDR2 from the germline V gene are SEHNR and FQNEAQ (reference sequence). In DNA form, the CDR3 reads TGTGCCAGCGTTCCTGCGGACACCGCCGAGGAGACCCAGTACTTC. This codes for CASVPADTAEETQYF.

The V call is TRBV19, the J call TRBJ2-1; the match to TRBD2 covers 9 bases. The CDR3 spans 15 residues. In germline, CDR1 is LNHDA, CDR2 SQIVND (reference sequence). V lost 2 bases to trimming and J lost 7 bases; unmatched junction nucleotides: 6. The CDR3 nucleotides read TGTGCCAGTAGTATATCGGCGGGGGGGCGGAATGAGCAGTTCTTC. It specifies CASSISAGGRNEQFF. The complete variable domain, with remaining parts taken from reference TRBV19 and TRBJ2-1, reads DGGITQSPKYLFRKEGQNVTLSCEQNLNHDAMYWYRQDPGQGLRLIYYSQIVNDFQKGDIAEGYSVSREKKESFPLTVTSAQKNPTAFYLCASSISAGGRNEQFFGPGTRLTVL.